This TCR beta chain was recorded in a study of blood T cell repertoires in COVID-19. On the study more broadly: PBMCs, B-cell-depleted T cells, or T cells provided the cDNA or gDNA that made up the material.

Authors' methods: Reference gene primer amplification yielded estimated nucleated cell counts. The method was immunoSEQ multiplex PCR; TCRdb's version includes in-frame clones alone and lacks a portion of them. The DNA was the basis for D and trimming; V, J and clone size are from that table. This sample carries roughly 200,000 clones, 84% of them seen once, and the ten largest clones take 7.8%. The ends lost 1 base at V and 5 bases at J; junction bases unmatched: 7. Looked up from germline, CDR1 is SGHDT and CDR2 is YYEEEE. The CDR3 totals 16 residues. Patients of the Seattle cohort, enrolled during active infection, were followed longitudinally.

This TCR was recovered from a woman aged 80 or over with COVID-19, enrolled during active disease. Material: peripheral blood. The J gene is TRBJ2-2, the V gene TRBV5-6; 8 positions match TRBD2. The CDR3 loop is CASSLPGGPRTGELFF. Written as DNA, the CDR3 is TGTGCCAGCAGCTTGCCGGGAGGGCCGCGGACCGGGGAGCTGTTTTTT. The full variable domain, in which reference TRBV5-6 and TRBJ2-2 provide the parts outside the CDR3, is DAGVTQSPTHLIKTRGQQVTLRCSPKSGHDTVSWYQQALGQGPQFIFQYYEEEERQRGNFPDRFSGHQFPNYSSELNVNALLLGDSALYLCASSLPGGPRTGELFFGEGSRLTVL.